This entry concerns a single T cell receptor beta chain. The antigen remains unidentified. The PCR employed 60 Vbeta primers together with 13 Jbeta primers. Assay used: immunoSEQ multiplex PCR; TCRdb lists only in-frame clones, some missing. Of 130,000 to 150,000 clones listed, over 65% were seen once; the top ten hold more than 10%. The sample comes from a study of cytomegalovirus exposure and HLA in healthy donors. Overall study context: Of 300 to 450 genotyped donors, around 76% clustered with self-reported Caucasian donors. Study results and caveats: Per a prior analysis, the majority of TCR beta V segments were productive roughly 90% or roughly 30% of the time. CMV serostatus stood as the only immune exposure information on hand. The CMV antigen specificity of a few CMV-associated chains was confirmed through in vitro analysis.

The receptor's source is a man aged 35 to 55 in good health and CMV-seropositive. Source material: PBMCs.

Written as DNA, the CDR3 is TGTGCCAGCAGCCAAGATCCGGGGGAGACCCAGTACTTC. It is translated as CASSQDPGETQYF. V gene TRBV14 combines with J gene TRBJ2-5; D perhaps matches TRBD2 (5 bases). The CDR3 runs 13 residues. Per the germline V gene, CDR1 is SGHDN and CDR2 is FVKESK. Trimming cost V 0 bases and J 5 bases, with 7 bases left between them.